The clone carrying this T cell receptor beta chain is labeled as medium-sized (0.01 to 0.1%). This record belongs to a study of CD4 and CD8 cells across lung adenocarcinoma regions. Donors had localized lung adenocarcinoma, a non-small cell lung cancer. TCRdb recomputed calls from the PCR reads with MiXCR, one row per CDR3 protein. The sample consists of around 15,000 distinct CDR3 sequences, approximately 43% of them appearing once. After removal of 0 bases from V and 6 bases from J, the junction contained 9 bases not matched to a gene. The CDR3 has 16 amino acids. CDR1 and CDR2 from the germline V gene are WSHSY and SAAADI.

Source material: CD4+ T cells from the center of a lung tumor. The TCR comes from a male donor with lung adenocarcinoma. The CD4 and CD8 labels of this study may be unreliable. The chain combines TRBV10-2 with TRBJ2-3, with 7 bases matching TRBD1. For the CDR3, the DNA is TGCGCCAGCAGTGAGTCAGGGGGCTCCCCAGGGGATACGCAGTATTTT. Amino acid sequence: CASSESGGSPGDTQYF.